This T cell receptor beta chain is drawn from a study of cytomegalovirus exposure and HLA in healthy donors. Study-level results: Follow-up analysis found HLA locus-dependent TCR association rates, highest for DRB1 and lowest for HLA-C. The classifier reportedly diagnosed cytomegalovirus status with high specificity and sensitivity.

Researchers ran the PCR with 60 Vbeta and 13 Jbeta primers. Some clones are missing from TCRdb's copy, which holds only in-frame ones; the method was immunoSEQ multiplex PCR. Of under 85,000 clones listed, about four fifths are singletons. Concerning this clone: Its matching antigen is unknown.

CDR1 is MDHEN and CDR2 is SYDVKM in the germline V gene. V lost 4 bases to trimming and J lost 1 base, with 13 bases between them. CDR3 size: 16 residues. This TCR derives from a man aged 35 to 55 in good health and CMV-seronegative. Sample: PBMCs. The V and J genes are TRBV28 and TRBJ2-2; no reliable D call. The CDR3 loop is CASSWPQAGNTGELFF. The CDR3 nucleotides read TGTGCCAGCAGTTGGCCCCAGGCAGGGAACACCGGGGAGCTGTTTTTT.